The T cell receptor (beta chain) under discussion was sequenced for a study of CD8+CD57+ T cells in acquired aplastic anemia (dated by TCRdb to the late 2010s). Study-wide context: On average, sorted CD4+ and CD8+ cells yielded around 3.4 ug of extracted DNA, with a range of about 0.19 to 30 ug. CD8+CD57+ expansion was defined as a frequency above the mean frequency observed in healthy subjects.

Expansion of CD8+CD57+ cells had been shown by flow cytometry in the patients chosen for sequencing. Severe acquired aplastic anemia was diagnosed in all patients according to International Study of Aplastic Anemia and Agranulocytosis and Camitta criteria. No patient had received any therapy when blood was sampled. In this study, sorted CD4+ and CD8+ T cells from the blood of healthy subjects and of severe aplastic anemia patients had their TCR repertoires deep-sequenced. Patients were enrolled under clinicaltrials.gov protocols 00001620, 01623167, 00001397, 00071045, 00081523 and 00961064 in the USA. Ficoll-Paque density gradient centrifugation was used to isolate peripheral blood mononuclear cells. Before DNA was extracted, CD4+ and CD8+ T cells were sorted using either FACS or magnetic beads. TCR beta VDJ combination and CDR3 sequence profiling used genomic DNA as the template. TCR repertoire sequencing was run on an Illumina HiSeq 2000. Processing in the source paper ran as follows. TRBV/TRBJ rearrangement plots, CDR3 size and DJ length profiles, and Simpson's diversity index were used to assess repertoires. The immunodominant clone was defined as the most abundant DNA sequence in deep sequencing data. CDR3 amino acid sequences were checked for sharing between subjects and were compared against published repertoires and the VDJdb database. TCRdb cleaned the public reads at Q25 with fastp, built clones with MiXCR and kept in-frame beta chains. CDR3 protein sequences are deduplicated, and each keeps its most common genes and DNA. TCRdb's processing, not the study's, gives the V and J calls here. The sample table shows approximately 150,000 distinct CDR3 sequences, and 40% to 55% are seen once. More than 1% of the sample is in the top ten clones.

The CDR3, cysteine through phenylalanine, is 13 amino acids long. Only CDR3 DNA remains: 39 bases, in frame from the first base. Trimming at the junction amounts to 5 bases on V and 0 bases on J, and the germline ends lie 8 bases apart. CDR1 and CDR2 (SEHNR, FQNEAQ) derive from the germline V gene (reference sequence). To note about this clonotype: Its recognized antigen is unknown. No quality values exist for individual bases; no much larger clone is one base distant.

The full study reports these points: Over 25 CD8+ CDR3 sequences were found in both patients and controls but appeared to be highly expressed in patients and within the immunodominant clones of the patients. Patients and healthy controls showed no significant difference in CD8+ Simpson's diversity (P=0.060).

The rearranged chain carries TRBV7-9 and TRBJ2-7, with no confident D gene call. Source material: sorted CD4+, CD8+, or CD8+CD57+ T cells (not recorded which) from PBMCs. This TCR derives from a human donor with aplastic anemia. CDR3 loop: CASSSATSYEQYF. The DNA reads as follows: TGTGCCAGCAGCAGCGCCACCTCCTACGAGCAGTACTTC.